This TCR beta chain was captured by sequencing in a study of cytomegalovirus exposure and HLA in healthy donors. The study's findings and limits: Under in vitro conditions, a few CMV-associated chains were confirmed as specific for CMV antigens.

V was clipped by 3 bases and J by 4 bases; unmatched bases: 14. This CDR3 is 17 amino acids long. The germline V gene has CDR1 SGHDT and CDR2 YYEEEE. This clone was seen once. The antigen is not known. The data were produced by immunoSEQ multiplex PCR, yet TCRdb's version contains in-frame clones alone and is incomplete. This table holds 180,000 or so clones, around nine tenths found once. Sequencing was carried out using PBMCs. This chain joins TRBV5-6 and TRBJ2-3, with 7 bases matching TRBD2. The TCR was taken from a man younger than 45 in good health and CMV-seropositive. CDR3 region: CASSSSSEGGLADTQYF. The CDR3 region has the DNA TGTGCCAGCAGCTCTTCCTCCGAGGGAGGGCTTGCAGATACGCAGTATTTT.